Shown below are 28 T cell receptor beta chains from a single sample sequenced in a study of post-analysis software for immune sequencing data. The antigens of these receptors remain unknown. Sequencing libraries made from TCR beta cDNA carried unique molecular identifiers. TCRdb ran MiXCR on the PCR reads and lists one entry per CDR3 protein. The data contain roughly 600,000 distinct CDR3 sequences, around 40% of them seen just once; the ten biggest clones take up under 2%. Study-level points and caveats: Five or six TRBV segments, TRBV5-6, TRBV5-1 and TRBV20-1 among them, were found more frequent in patients than controls.

Sequencing used blood. The origin of the receptors is a girl under 18 with multiple sclerosis.

The gene calls are TRBV5-1 and TRBJ1-6; D may be TRBD1 (6 bases). V lost 4 bases and J 11 bases, leaving 19 bases between the germline ends. Germline CDR1 is SGHRS and CDR2 is YFSETQ. The CDR3 totals 15 residues. The CDR3 is CASSLEGDRVAPLHF. Written as DNA, the CDR3 is TGCGCCAGCAGCCTGGAGGGGGACCGGGTGGCACCCCTCCACTTT.

The V call is TRBV3-1, the J call TRBJ2-7, with D uncertain. The CDR3 length is 16 residues. Trimming took off 1 base at V and 4 bases at J, with 17 bases between the two ends. Per germline, CDR1 LGHDT and CDR2 YNNKEL (reference sequence). The CDR3 region is CASSQVVRGRRYEQYF. CDR3 sequence (DNA): TGTGCCAGCAGCCAAGTGGTGCGTGGCAGACGATACGAGCAGTACTTC.

This clonotype was counted only a few times. The rearrangement uses TRBV5-1 and TRBJ2-3; 10 bases map to TRBD2. This CDR3 is built from 16 residues. V shed 0 bases, J shed 2 bases, and the junction held 3 bases outside the gene matches. Per the germline V gene, CDR1 is SGHRS and CDR2 is YFSETQ. The DNA for the CDR3 is TGCGCCAGCAGCTTGGAAGCGGGAGGGTACACAGATACGCAGTATTTT. Translating it yields CASSLEAGGYTDTQYF.

V usage is TRBV20-1 and J usage is TRBJ2-1, with 8 bases that match TRBD2. From germline, CDR1 is DFQATT and CDR2 SNEGSKA (reference sequence). Trimming removed 4 bases from V and 2 bases from J; junction bases left unmatched: 13. The CDR3 is made up of 17 amino acids. CDR3 amino acids: CSATFGAGAAPYNEQFF. The DNA for the CDR3 is TGCAGTGCTACCTTTGGAGCGGGAGCGGCGCCCTACAATGAGCAGTTCTTC.

This clonotype was counted a few times. The rearrangement links TRBV20-1 to TRBJ2-3, with D possibly matching TRBD2 (6 bases). Germline V gene data show CDR1 as DFQATT and CDR2 as SNEGSKA (reference sequence). Trimming stripped 7 bases from V and 5 bases from J, with 10 bases between. The CDR3 has 11 amino acids. The CDR3 spells CSVREVDTQYF. The DNA for the CDR3 is TGCAGTGTGAGGGAGGTAGATACGCAGTATTTT.

V usage is TRBV2 and J usage is TRBJ1-1; no reliable D call. The CDR3 contains 13 residues. Germline V gene data show CDR1 as SNHLY and CDR2 as FYNNEI. V lost 2 bases and J lost 6, with 10 bases in between. The CDR3 coding sequence is TGTGCCAGCAGTGAAAAGGGAGGAGCTGAAGCTTTCTTT. Amino acids: CASSEKGGAEAFF.

The chain employs TRBV5-1 and TRBJ1-2; a weak D match, TRBD1 (5 bases). The germline V and J ends were trimmed by 4 bases and 0 bases, with 13 bases remaining between them. The CDR3 has 15 residues. Per germline, CDR1 SGHRS and CDR2 YFSETQ. This chain's CDR3 is CASSPGTEANYGYTF. The CDR3 DNA is TGCGCCAGCAGCCCCGGGACGGAAGCTAACTATGGCTACACCTTC.

The chain recombines TRBV12-3 or TRBV12-4 with TRBJ2-7, with TRBD1 matching over 10 bases. After removal of 7 bases from V and 2 bases from J, the junction contained 5 bases not matched to a gene. The CDR3 contains 14 residues. The CDR3 sequence: CASNPTGGPYEQYF. In DNA form, the CDR3 reads TGTGCCAGCAACCCGACAGGGGGCCCCTACGAGCAGTACTTC.

The chain carries TRBV4-1 and TRBJ1-4; possible D gene TRBD1, 5 bases. The CDR3 runs to 15 residues. The germline V gene encodes CDR1 MGHRA and CDR2 YSYEKL. Trimming removed 5 bases from V and 13 bases from J, with 23 bases in between. CDR3 DNA: TGCGCCAGCAGCGCGGGGCAGGAAGAGATGAAAAGACTGTTTTTT. Amino acids: CASSAGQEEMKRLFF.

This clonotype came up a few times. The chain carries TRBV7-2 and TRBJ2-6; D unresolved. Germline lookup yields CDR1 SGHTA and CDR2 FQGNSA. The V gene lost 6 bases and the J gene lost 0 bases, with 6 bases spanning the gap. This CDR3 is 14 amino acids long. The CDR3 nucleotides are TGTGCCAGCAGTACGGACTCTGGGGCCAACGTCCTGACTTTC. It codes for CASSTDSGANVLTF.

This clonotype came up once. This chain connects TRBV20-1 to TRBJ2-1, with TRBD2 matching over 11 bases. V lost 5 bases and J lost 2; bases outside the gene matches: 8. Germline CDR1 is DFQATT and CDR2 is SNEGSKA (reference sequence). The CDR3 spans 16 residues. CDR3 amino acids: CSALGLAGGTYNEQFF. The DNA for the CDR3 is TGCAGTGCTTTGGGTTTAGCGGGAGGGACCTACAATGAGCAGTTCTTC.

The rearrangement links TRBV20-1 to TRBJ2-5; TRBD2 matches at 10 bases. Germline CDR1 DFQATT, CDR2 SNEGSKA (reference sequence). The ends lost 0 bases at V and 1 base at J; junction bases unmatched: 5. The CDR3 has 16 amino acids. The CDR3 DNA reads TGCAGTGCTAGAGATCCTAGCGGGGGATTCCAAGAGACCCAGTACTTC. Amino acids: CSARDPSGGFQETQYF.

This chain joins TRBV5-1 and TRBJ2-1; TRBD1 matches at 9 bases. V shed 4 bases and J 4 bases; nucleotides not matched to a gene: 6. Germline assignment: CDR1 SGHRS and CDR2 YFSETQ. CDR3 length: 15 amino acids. The CDR3 DNA is TGCGCCAGCAGCCCGGACAGGGGTAATTACAATGAGCAGTTCTTC. This codes for CASSPDRGNYNEQFF.

V is TRBV25-1 and J is TRBJ2-1, with D unclear. The germline V and J ends were trimmed by 7 bases and 8 bases, with 9 bases remaining between them. CDR3 length: 11 residues. CDR1 is MGHDK, CDR2 SYGVNS, per germline. CDR3: CASTQGYEQFF. The CDR3 nucleotides are TGTGCCAGCACCCAAGGCTATGAGCAGTTCTTC.

This clonotype was seen only a few times. Here the CDR3 DNA reads TGTGCCAGCGGACGATACAATGAGCAGTTCTTC. This encodes CASGRYNEQFF. The chain recombines TRBV3-1 with TRBJ2-1; D gene ambiguous. Germline lookup yields CDR1 LGHDT and CDR2 YNNKEL (reference sequence). The germline V and J ends were trimmed by 8 bases and 4 bases, with 6 bases remaining between them. The CDR3 totals 11 residues.

This chain connects TRBV20-1 to TRBJ1-2; D remains ambiguous. The CDR3 sequence is 14 residues long. Trimming took off 0 bases at V and 4 bases at J, with 12 bases between the two ends. Germline CDR1 and CDR2: DFQATT and SNEGSKA (reference sequence). As DNA, the CDR3 is TGCAGTGCTAGAGATAAGGGTGGGCCCTATGGCTACACCTTC. Translation gives CSARDKGGPYGYTF.

This chain uses TRBV5-1 with TRBJ2-5; unclear D gene. Germline V CDR1 and CDR2: SGHRS, YFSETQ. CDR3 length: 14 residues. Trimming stripped 6 bases from V and 2 bases from J, with 14 bases between. The CDR3 sequence is CASTSPGLQETQYF. Written as DNA, the CDR3 is TGCGCCAGCACCTCCCCGGGTCTACAAGAGACCCAGTACTTC.

This clonotype was counted only a few times. The rearrangement joins TRBV20-1 to TRBJ2-7; no definite D call. This CDR3 is built from 12 residues. Germline assignment: CDR1 DFQATT and CDR2 SNEGSKA (reference sequence). V was clipped by 3 bases and J by 6 bases, with 12 bases between them. The CDR3 region has the DNA TGCAGTGCTAGCCCTACTTGGAGCGAGCAGTACTTC. Protein product: CSASPTWSEQYF.

The chain recombines TRBV6-2 or TRBV6-3 with TRBJ2-3; a weak D match, TRBD1 (5 bases). The germline V gene has CDR1 MNHEY and CDR2 SVGEGT. V dropped 4 bases and J dropped 2 bases, with 22 bases sitting between them. This CDR3 comprises 18 residues. As DNA, the CDR3 is TGTGCCAGCAGTTGGCACCCAGGCTCAGGGATCGCCACAGATACGCAGTATTTT. Protein sequence: CASSWHPGSGIATDTQYF.

The chain links TRBV7-3 to TRBJ1-2; a possible D gene is TRBD1 (6 bases). Trimming took off 5 bases at V and 2 bases at J, with 12 bases between the two ends. This CDR3 has 14 amino acids. The V gene's germline CDR1 is SGHTA and CDR2 FQGTGA. CDR3 DNA: TGTGCCAGCAGCAGCGGACAGCGGAACTATGGCTACACCTTC. Its protein is CASSSGQRNYGYTF.

This chain links TRBV2 with TRBJ2-7; D gene unclear. The CDR3 has 15 residues. V lost 6 bases and J 0 bases, leaving 15 bases between the germline ends. Looked up from germline, CDR1 is SNHLY and CDR2 is FYNNEI. In DNA form, the CDR3 reads TGTGCCAGCAGCTGGGGAACCACTCGCTCCTACGAGCAGTACTTC. Its protein is CASSWGTTRSYEQYF.

This clonotype was detected a few times. V gene TRBV4-1 combines with J gene TRBJ1-5; possibly TRBD1 for D (5 bases). This CDR3 is 16 amino acids long. V lost 6 bases and J lost 3, with 18 bases in between. CDR1 and CDR2 from the germline V gene are MGHRA and YSYEKL. The CDR3 DNA sequence: TGCGCCAGCAGTCTTACCCTCGGCAGGGACAATCAGCCCCAGCATTTT. Its protein product is CASSLTLGRDNQPQHF.

The gene calls are TRBV25-1 and TRBJ2-3; D not resolved. This CDR3 region has 14 residues. Per germline, CDR1 MGHDK and CDR2 SYGVNS. V was pared by 3 bases and J by 2 bases, with 9 bases between. The CDR3 DNA sequence: TGTGCCAGCAGTGACCGACTCTCCACAGATACGCAGTATTTT. Translated, it gives CASSDRLSTDTQYF.

The V and J genes are TRBV10-3 and TRBJ2-2, with 7 bases lining up with TRBD1. The CDR3 covers 15 residues. Germline V lookup: CDR1 ENHRY, CDR2 SYGVKD. With 6 bases clipped from V and 7 bases from J, the junction kept 11 bases outside the gene matches. DNA for the CDR3: TGTGCCATCAGCTGGCAGGGGGTGCAGAACGGGGAGCTGTTTTTT. Amino acids: CAISWQGVQNGELFF.

The V and J genes are TRBV13 and TRBJ2-3, with D possibly being TRBD1 (6 bases). Per the germline V gene, CDR1 is PRHDT and CDR2 is FYEKMQ (reference sequence). The ends were cut back, 5 bases at V and 4 bases at J, with 16 bases in the middle. This CDR3 comprises 15 residues. Written as DNA, the CDR3 is TGTGCCAGCAGCCCCAGACAGGAGTCACCAGATACGCAGTATTTT. It specifies CASSPRQESPDTQYF.

The V and J genes are TRBV10-3 and TRBJ1-5; possibly TRBD1 for D (5 bases). CDR1 ENHRY and CDR2 SYGVKD come from the germline V gene. The CDR3 spans 17 residues. Trimming removed 0 bases at V and 2 bases at J, with 14 bases between. The CDR3 region is CAISESSGGVGNQPQHF. The CDR3 nucleotides are TGTGCCATCAGTGAGTCGAGCGGGGGTGTGGGCAATCAGCCCCAGCATTTT.

This clonotype has at least ten counts. The V and J genes are TRBV5-1 and TRBJ1-2; D is possibly TRBD1 (5 bases). V was trimmed by 3 bases and J by 6 bases, leaving 12 bases between them. The CDR3 is 13 residues long. Germline V gene lookup returns CDR1 SGHRS and CDR2 YFSETQ. The CDR3 DNA reads as TGCGCCAGCAGCTCCGGGGACCCCAATGGCTACACCTTC. Its protein product is CASSSGDPNGYTF.

This clonotype was seen a few times. The chain is built from TRBV6-5 and TRBJ2-7; 8 nucleotides align to TRBD2. The CDR3 covers 15 residues. CDR1 is MNHEY and CDR2 is SVGAGI in the germline V gene. V trimming: 6 bases; J trimming: 0 bases; junction bases outside the gene matches: 7. In DNA, the CDR3 is TGTGCCAGCAGGGAACTAGCGGCTGCCTCCTACGAGCAGTACTTC. Protein product: CASRELAAASYEQYF.